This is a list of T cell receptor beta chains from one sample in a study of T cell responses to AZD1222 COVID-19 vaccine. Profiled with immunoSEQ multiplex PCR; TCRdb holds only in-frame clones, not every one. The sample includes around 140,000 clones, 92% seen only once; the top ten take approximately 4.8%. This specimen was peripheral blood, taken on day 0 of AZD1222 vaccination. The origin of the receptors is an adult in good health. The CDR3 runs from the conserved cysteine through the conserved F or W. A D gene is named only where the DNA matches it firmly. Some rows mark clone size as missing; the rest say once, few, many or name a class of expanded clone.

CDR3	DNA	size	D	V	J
CSSGVGAGTEAFF	TGCAGCTCCGGGGTGGGGGCCGGGACTGAAGCTTTCTTT	once	.	TRBV29-1	TRBJ1-1
CASSPTGSTEAFF	TGTGCCAGCAGTCCCACAGGTTCGACTGAAGCTTTCTTT	.	.	TRBV12-3/TRBV12-4	TRBJ1-1
CASSRLAEGGYEQYF	TGCGCCAGCAGCCGACTAGCGGAGGGTGGCTACGAGCAGTACTTC	.	TRBD2	TRBV5-1	TRBJ2-7
CASTPGQGLYPGELFF	TGTGCCAGCACCCCCGGCCAGGGTTTGTATCCCGGGGAGCTGTTTTTT	.	.	TRBV28	TRBJ2-2
CARSKFNREGKEKLFF	TGTGCCAGAAGCAAATTTAACAGGGAGGGGAAAGAAAAACTGTTTTTT	.	.	TRBV5-3	TRBJ1-4
CASSQGFEGDTIYF	TGTGCCAGCAGCCAAGGCTTTGAAGGGGACACCATATATTTT	.	.	TRBV7-6	TRBJ1-3
CASSLVPTAQETQYF	TGTGCCAGCAGCTTAGTTCCGACAGCCCAAGAGACCCAGTACTTC	once	.	TRBV7-2	TRBJ2-5
CASSTMPGDTEAFF	TGTGCCAGCAGTACCATGCCGGGGGACACTGAAGCTTTCTTT	.	.	TRBV6-4	TRBJ1-1
CASSPTGASTGELFF	TGTGCCAGCAGCCCGACAGGGGCGTCAACCGGGGAGCTGTTTTTT	once	TRBD1	TRBV14	TRBJ2-2
CASSPLNRRFQETQYF	TGTGCCAGCAGCCCCTTAAACAGGCGATTCCAAGAGACCCAGTACTTC	.	.	TRBV4-2	TRBJ2-5
CASSLERGEETQYF	TGCGCCAGCAGCTTGGAACGGGGAGAGGAGACCCAGTACTTC	.	.	TRBV5-1	TRBJ2-5
CATRTGFTDTQYF	TGTGCCACCAGGACAGGCTTCACAGATACGCAGTATTTT	.	.	TRBV24-1	TRBJ2-3
CASSLSTLAIAYQETQYF	TGCGCCAGCAGCTTGTCAACGTTAGCGATAGCGTACCAAGAGACCCAGTACTTC	.	.	TRBV5-1	TRBJ2-5
CASSLDGPLSGYTF	TGTGCCAGCAGCTTGGATGGGCCCTTAAGTGGCTACACCTTC	.	.	TRBV5-4	TRBJ1-2
CASSEAGPVTQYF	TGTGCCAGCAGTGAAGCGGGACCCGTGACCCAGTACTTC	.	.	TRBV6-1	TRBJ2-5
CASSPAVDTQYF	TGCGCCAGCAGCCCGGCGGTAGATACGCAGTATTTT	.	.	TRBV5-1	TRBJ2-3
CASSLSLLAGAYYEQYF	TGTGCCAGCAGTTTAAGCCTTCTAGCGGGGGCCTACTACGAGCAGTACTTC	.	TRBD2	TRBV27	TRBJ2-7
CASSSGTATYEQYF	TGTGCCAGCAGTTCTGGGACAGCCACCTACGAGCAGTACTTC	.	TRBD1	TRBV28	TRBJ2-7
CASSVWGTSGNTIYF	TGTGCCAGCAGCGTCTGGGGCACCTCTGGAAACACCATATATTTT	.	.	TRBV7-2	TRBJ1-3
CASSLWQAGTGELFF	TGTGCCAGCAGCTTGTGGCAGGCTGGCACCGGGGAGCTGTTTTTT	.	.	TRBV5-5	TRBJ2-2
CASSPPSGGDNYGYTF	TGTGCCAGCTCACCACCGTCAGGGGGCGATAACTATGGCTACACCTTC	.	TRBD1	TRBV18	TRBJ1-2
CASSLSSYNSPLHF	TGTGCCAGCTCCCTGAGCTCCTATAATTCACCCCTCCACTTT	.	.	TRBV2	TRBJ1-6
CASSLAAPDTEAFF	TGTGCCAGCAGCTTGGCCGCTCCTGACACTGAAGCTTTCTTT	.	.	TRBV5-4	TRBJ1-1
CASSLGTGDEKLFF	TGCGCCAGCAGCTTGGGGACAGGGGATGAAAAACTGTTTTTT	.	TRBD1	TRBV5-1	TRBJ1-4
CASSELGGFGGYTF	TGTGCCAGCAGTGAACTAGGAGGTTTCGGAGGCTACACCTTC	.	.	TRBV6-1	TRBJ1-2
CASSEGGWASYEQYF	TGTGCCAGCAGCGAAGGGGGATGGGCGTCGTACGAGCAGTACTTC	.	.	TRBV7-9	TRBJ2-7
CASSLVLGQVRNEQFF	TGCGCCAGCAGCTTGGTTTTGGGACAGGTCCGCAATGAGCAGTTCTTC	.	TRBD1	TRBV5-1	TRBJ2-1